This paragraph covers one TCR beta chain sequence. The data were obtained in a study of cytotoxic CD8 clonotypes in ibrutinib-treated CLL. Study-level information: There were about a dozen relapsed/refractory patients and around 15 treatment-naive patients, and around 18 were IGHV unmutated. With a range of 6 to 36, the median treatment time before response samples were taken was roughly twelve months. Samples showed on average around 230,000 productive templates and about 100,000 productive rearrangements.

The targeted sequencing depth was 1 in 200,000 to 1 in 1 million T cells. Here immunoSEQ multiplex PCR was the method, and the copy in TCRdb shows in-frame clones only, minus some. The sample carries about 29,000 clones, about three quarters recorded once. This CDR3 has 17 residues. The V gene's germline CDR1 is SGHRS and CDR2 YFSETQ. J was trimmed by 1 base and V by 4 bases; bases with no gene match: 12. The rearrangement uses TRBV5-1 and TRBJ1-1; 8 positions agree with TRBD1. The sequencing used PBMCs, collected after 24 months of ibrutinib treatment. This clonotype was sampled from a human donor with chronic lymphocytic leukemia. The CDR3 DNA sequence: TGCGCCAGCAGCGCAATAGACAGGGGAGGAAAGAACACTGAAGCTTTCTTT. Its translation: CASSAIDRGGKNTEAFF.